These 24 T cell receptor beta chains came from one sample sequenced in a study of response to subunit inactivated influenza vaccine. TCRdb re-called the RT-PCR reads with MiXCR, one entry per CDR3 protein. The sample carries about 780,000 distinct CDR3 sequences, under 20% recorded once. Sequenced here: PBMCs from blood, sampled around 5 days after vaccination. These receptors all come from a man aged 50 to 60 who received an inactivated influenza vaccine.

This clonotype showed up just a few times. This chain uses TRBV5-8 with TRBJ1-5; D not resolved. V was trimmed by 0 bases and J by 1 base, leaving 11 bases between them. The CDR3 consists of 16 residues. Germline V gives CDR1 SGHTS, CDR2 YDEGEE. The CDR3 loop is CASSLVTVRSNQPQHF. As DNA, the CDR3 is TGTGCCAGCAGCTTGGTCACCGTTAGAAGCAATCAGCCCCAGCATTTT.

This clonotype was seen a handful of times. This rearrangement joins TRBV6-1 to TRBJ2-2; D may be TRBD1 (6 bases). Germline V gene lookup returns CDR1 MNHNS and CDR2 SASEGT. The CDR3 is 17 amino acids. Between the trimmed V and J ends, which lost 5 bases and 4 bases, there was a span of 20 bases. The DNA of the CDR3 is TGTGCCAGCAGTCCCTCCCGGACAGCCATGGGCACCGGGGAGCTGTTTTTT. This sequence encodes CASSPSRTAMGTGELFF.

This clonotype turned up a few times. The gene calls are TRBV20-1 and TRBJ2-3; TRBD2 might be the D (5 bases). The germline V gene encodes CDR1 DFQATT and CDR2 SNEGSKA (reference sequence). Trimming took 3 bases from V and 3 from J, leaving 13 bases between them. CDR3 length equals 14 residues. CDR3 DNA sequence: TGCAGTGCTAGCCGGGAACTAGTTACAGATACGCAGTATTTT. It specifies CSASRELVTDTQYF.

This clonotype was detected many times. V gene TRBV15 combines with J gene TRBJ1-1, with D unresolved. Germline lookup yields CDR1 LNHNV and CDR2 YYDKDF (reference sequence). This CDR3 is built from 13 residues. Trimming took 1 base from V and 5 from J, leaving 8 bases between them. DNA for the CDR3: TGTGCCACCAGCAGAGTAGGGTGGACTGAAGCTTTCTTT. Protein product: CATSRVGWTEAFF.

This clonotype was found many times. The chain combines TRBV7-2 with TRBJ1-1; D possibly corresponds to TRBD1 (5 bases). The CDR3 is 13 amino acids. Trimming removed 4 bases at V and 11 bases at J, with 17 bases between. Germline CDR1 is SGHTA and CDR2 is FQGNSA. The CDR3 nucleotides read TGTGCCAGCAGCTCATCCGGGGGTCGAGAGGCTTTCTTT. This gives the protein CASSSSGGREAFF.

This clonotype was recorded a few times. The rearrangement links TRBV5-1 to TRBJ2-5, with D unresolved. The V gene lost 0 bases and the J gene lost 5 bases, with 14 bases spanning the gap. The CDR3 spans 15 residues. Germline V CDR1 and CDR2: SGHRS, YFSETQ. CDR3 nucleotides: TGCGCCAGCAGCTTGGCCCTCCTCCCTCTCGAGACCCAGTACTTC. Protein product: CASSLALLPLETQYF.

The CDR3 DNA is TGTGCCTGGAGTGGACAGGGGTTGGCCTACGAGCAGTACTTC. Translated, it gives CAWSGQGLAYEQYF. The rearrangement links TRBV30 to TRBJ2-7, with 8 bases fitting TRBD1. The CDR3 has 14 amino acids. The ends lost 1 base at V and 2 bases at J; junction bases unmatched: 4. Germline loops: CDR1 GTSNPN, CDR2 SVGIG (reference sequence).

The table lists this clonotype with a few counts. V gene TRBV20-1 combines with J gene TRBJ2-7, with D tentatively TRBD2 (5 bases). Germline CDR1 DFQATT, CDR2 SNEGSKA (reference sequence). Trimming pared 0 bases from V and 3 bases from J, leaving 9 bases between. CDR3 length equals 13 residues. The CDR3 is CSARERGFYEQYF. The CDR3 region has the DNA TGCAGTGCTAGAGAACGGGGTTTCTACGAGCAGTACTTC.

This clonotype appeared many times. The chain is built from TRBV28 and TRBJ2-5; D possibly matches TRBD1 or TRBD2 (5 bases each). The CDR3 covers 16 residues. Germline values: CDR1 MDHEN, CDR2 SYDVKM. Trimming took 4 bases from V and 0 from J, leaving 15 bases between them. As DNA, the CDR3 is TGTGCCAGCAGTTCCCCGGGACGCTCGTACCAAGAGACCCAGTACTTC. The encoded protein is CASSSPGRSYQETQYF.

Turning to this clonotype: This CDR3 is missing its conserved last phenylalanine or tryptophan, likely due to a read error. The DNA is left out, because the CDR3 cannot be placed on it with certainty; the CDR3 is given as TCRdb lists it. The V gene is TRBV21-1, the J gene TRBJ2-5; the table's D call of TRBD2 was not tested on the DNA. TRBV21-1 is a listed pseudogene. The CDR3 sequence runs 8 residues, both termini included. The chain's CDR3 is CASSPRRG.

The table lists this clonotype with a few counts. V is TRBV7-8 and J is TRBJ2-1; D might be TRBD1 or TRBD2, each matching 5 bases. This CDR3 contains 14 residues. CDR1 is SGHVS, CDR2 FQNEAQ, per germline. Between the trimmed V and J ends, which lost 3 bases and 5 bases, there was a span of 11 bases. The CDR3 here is CASSFGTVHNEQFF. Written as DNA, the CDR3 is TGTGCCAGCAGCTTTGGGACGGTCCACAATGAGCAGTTCTTC.

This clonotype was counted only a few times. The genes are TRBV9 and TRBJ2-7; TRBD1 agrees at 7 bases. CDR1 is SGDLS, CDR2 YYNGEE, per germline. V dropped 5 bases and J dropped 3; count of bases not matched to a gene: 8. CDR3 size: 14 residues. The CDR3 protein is CASSRRDSNYEQYF. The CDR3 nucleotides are TGTGCCAGCAGTCGACGGGACAGCAACTACGAGCAGTACTTC.

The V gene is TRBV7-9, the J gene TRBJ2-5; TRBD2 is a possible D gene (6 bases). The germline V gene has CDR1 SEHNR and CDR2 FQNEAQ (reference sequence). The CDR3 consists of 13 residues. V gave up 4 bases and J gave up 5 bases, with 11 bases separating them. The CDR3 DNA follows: TGTGCCAGCAGCTCCCTAGCGTATGAGACCCAGTACTTC. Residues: CASSSLAYETQYF.

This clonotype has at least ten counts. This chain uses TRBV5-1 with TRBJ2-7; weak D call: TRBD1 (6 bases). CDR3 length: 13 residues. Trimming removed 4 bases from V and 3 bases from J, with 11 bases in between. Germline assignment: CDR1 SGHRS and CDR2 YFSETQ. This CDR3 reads CASSHTQGYEQYF. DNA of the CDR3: TGCGCCAGCAGCCACACACAGGGCTACGAGCAGTACTTC.

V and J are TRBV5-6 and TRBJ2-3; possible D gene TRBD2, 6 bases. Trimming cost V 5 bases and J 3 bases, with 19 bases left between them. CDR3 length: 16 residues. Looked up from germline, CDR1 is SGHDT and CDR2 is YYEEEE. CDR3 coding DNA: TGTGCCAGCAGTTCTGCCAGCGGGTGGGGGACAGATACGCAGTATTTT. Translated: CASSSASGWGTDTQYF.

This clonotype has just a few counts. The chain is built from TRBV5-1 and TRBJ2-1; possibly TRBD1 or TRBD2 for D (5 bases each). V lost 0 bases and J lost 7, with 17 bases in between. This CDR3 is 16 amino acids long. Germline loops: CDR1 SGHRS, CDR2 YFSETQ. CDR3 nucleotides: TGCGCCAGCAGCTTGGACCCAGGCACGGGGCCTAATGAGCAGTTCTTC. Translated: CASSLDPGTGPNEQFF.

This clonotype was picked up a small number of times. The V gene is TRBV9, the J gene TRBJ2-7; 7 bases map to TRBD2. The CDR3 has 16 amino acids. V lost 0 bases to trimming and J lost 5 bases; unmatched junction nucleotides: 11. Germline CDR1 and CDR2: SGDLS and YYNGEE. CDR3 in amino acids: CASSVGGGSRVHEQYF. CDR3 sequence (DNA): TGTGCCAGCAGCGTAGGGGGCGGGAGCCGGGTTCACGAGCAGTACTTC.

CDR3 sequence: CASSPLNGYGEKLFF. Here the CDR3 DNA reads TGTGCCAGCTCACCACTCAACGGATACGGAGAAAAACTGTTTTTT. The chain links TRBV18 to TRBJ1-4, with D unclear. From germline, CDR1 is KGHSH and CDR2 LQKENI. The V end was cut by 1 base, the J end by 8 bases, with 14 bases between. The CDR3 runs 15 residues. Full variable domain (rest looked up from reference TRBV18 and TRBJ1-4): NAGVMQNPRHLVRRRGQEARLRCSPMKGHSHVYWYRQLPEEGLKFMVYLQKENIIDESGMPKERFSAEFPKEGPSILRIQQVVRGDSAAYFCASSPLNGYGEKLFFGSGTQLSVL.

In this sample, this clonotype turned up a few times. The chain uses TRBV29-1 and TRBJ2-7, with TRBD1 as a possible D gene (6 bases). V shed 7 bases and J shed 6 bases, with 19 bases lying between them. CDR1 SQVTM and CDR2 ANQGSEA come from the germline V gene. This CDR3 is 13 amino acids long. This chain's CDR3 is CSAIPDSPVEQYF. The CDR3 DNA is TGCAGCGCTATACCGGACAGTCCTGTCGAGCAGTACTTC.

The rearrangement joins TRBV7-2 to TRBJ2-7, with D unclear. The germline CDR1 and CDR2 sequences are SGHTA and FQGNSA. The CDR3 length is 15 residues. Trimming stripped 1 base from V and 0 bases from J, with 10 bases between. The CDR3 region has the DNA TGTGCCAGCAGCTTAGTACCCACCCTCTCCTACGAGCAGTACTTC. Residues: CASSLVPTLSYEQYF. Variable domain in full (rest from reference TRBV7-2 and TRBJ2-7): GAGVSQSPSNKVTEKGKDVELRCDPISGHTALYWYRQSLGQGLEFLIYFQGNSAPDKSGLPSDRFSAERTGGSVSTLTIQRTQQEDSAVYLCASSLVPTLSYEQYFGPGTRLTVT.

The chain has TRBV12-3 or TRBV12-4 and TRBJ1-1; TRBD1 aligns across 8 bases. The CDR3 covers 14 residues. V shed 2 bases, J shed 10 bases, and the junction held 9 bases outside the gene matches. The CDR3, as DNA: TGTGCCAGCAGTTTAATTGGAGGACAGGGTCGAGCTTTCTTT. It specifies CASSLIGGQGRAFF.

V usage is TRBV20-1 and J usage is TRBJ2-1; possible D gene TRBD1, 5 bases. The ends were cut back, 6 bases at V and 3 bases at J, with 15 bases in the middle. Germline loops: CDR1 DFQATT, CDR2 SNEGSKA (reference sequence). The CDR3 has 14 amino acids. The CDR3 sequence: CSAPDRHHYNEQFF. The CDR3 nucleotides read TGCAGTGCCCCAGACAGACACCACTACAATGAGCAGTTCTTC.

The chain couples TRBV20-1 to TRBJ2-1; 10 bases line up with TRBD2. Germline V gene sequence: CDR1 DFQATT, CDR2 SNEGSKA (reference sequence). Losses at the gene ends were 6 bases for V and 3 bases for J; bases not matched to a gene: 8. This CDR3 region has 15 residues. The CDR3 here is CSARQREGFYNEQFF. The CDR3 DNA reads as TGCAGTGCCAGACAGCGGGAGGGCTTCTACAATGAGCAGTTCTTC.

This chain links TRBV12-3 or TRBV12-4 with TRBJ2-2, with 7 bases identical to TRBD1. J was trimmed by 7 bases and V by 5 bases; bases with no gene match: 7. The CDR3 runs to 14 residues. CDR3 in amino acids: CASSNRQGYGELFF. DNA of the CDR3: TGTGCCAGCAGTAATCGACAGGGCTACGGGGAGCTGTTTTTT.